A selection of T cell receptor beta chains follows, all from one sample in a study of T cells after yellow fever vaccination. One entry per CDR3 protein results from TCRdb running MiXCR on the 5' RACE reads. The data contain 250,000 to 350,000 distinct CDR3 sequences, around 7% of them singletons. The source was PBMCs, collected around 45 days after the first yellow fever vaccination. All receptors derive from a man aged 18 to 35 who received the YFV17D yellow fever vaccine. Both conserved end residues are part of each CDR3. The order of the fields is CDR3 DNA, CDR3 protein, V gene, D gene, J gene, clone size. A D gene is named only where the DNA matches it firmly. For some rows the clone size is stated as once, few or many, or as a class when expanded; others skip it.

cdr3_nt: TGTGCCAGCAGTTCGGGCGACAGGGCCACAGATACGCAGTATTTT; cdr3_aa: CASSSGDRATDTQYF; v_call: TRBV12-3/TRBV12-4; d_call: TRBD1; j_call: TRBJ2-3; clone_size: .
cdr3_nt: TGTGCCAGCAGCTCCTTCCGGGACATGAACACTGAAGCTTTCTTT; cdr3_aa: CASSSFRDMNTEAFF; v_call: TRBV7-9; d_call: .; j_call: TRBJ1-1; clone_size: many
cdr3_nt: TGTGCCAGCAGTTCCCGCTCCCGGGGGCACACTGAAGCTTTCTTT; cdr3_aa: CASSSRSRGHTEAFF; v_call: TRBV12-3/TRBV12-4; d_call: .; j_call: TRBJ1-1; clone_size: .
cdr3_nt: TGTGCCAGCAGCTTTAAGAGCGGGACAGTCCTATTGGGACCCCTCCACTTT; cdr3_aa: CASSFKSGTVLLGPLHF; v_call: TRBV7-9; d_call: TRBD1; j_call: TRBJ1-6; clone_size: few
cdr3_nt: TGCAGTGCCCGACCGCAGGGCCAGATCTATTCACCCCTCCACTTT; cdr3_aa: CSARPQGQIYSPLHF; v_call: TRBV20-1; d_call: .; j_call: TRBJ1-6; clone_size: .
cdr3_nt: TGTGCCAGCAGCCAAAGCGGGGGGGTAAATGAGCAGTTCTTC; cdr3_aa: CASSQSGGVNEQFF; v_call: TRBV4-2; d_call: TRBD2; j_call: TRBJ2-1; clone_size: .
cdr3_nt: TGCGCCAGCAGCCAAATCCGGGGGGCTAACTATGGCTACACCTTC; cdr3_aa: CASSQIRGANYGYTF; v_call: TRBV4-3; d_call: .; j_call: TRBJ1-2; clone_size: few
cdr3_nt: TGTGCCAGTCATAAGGGGGTAAACACCGGGGAGCTGTTTTTT; cdr3_aa: CASHKGVNTGELFF; v_call: TRBV19; d_call: .; j_call: TRBJ2-2; clone_size: .
cdr3_nt: TGCAGCGTTTCTCAGGGGGGGGACACTGAAGCTTTCTTT; cdr3_aa: CSVSQGGDTEAFF; v_call: TRBV29-1; d_call: TRBD1; j_call: TRBJ1-1; clone_size: .
cdr3_nt: TGTGCCAGCAGTCCTATAAGCGGGGGGGGCACCGAGCAGTACTTC; cdr3_aa: CASSPISGGGTEQYF; v_call: TRBV12-3/TRBV12-4; d_call: TRBD2; j_call: TRBJ2-7; clone_size: few
cdr3_nt: TGCGCCAGCAGCGTGAATCTTCAAGAGACCCAGTACTTC; cdr3_aa: CASSVNLQETQYF; v_call: TRBV4-1; d_call: .; j_call: TRBJ2-5; clone_size: .
cdr3_nt: TGTGCCAGCACCGCAAGGGCCCTAGGAGAGACCCAGTACTTC; cdr3_aa: CASTARALGETQYF; v_call: TRBV13; d_call: .; j_call: TRBJ2-5; clone_size: many
cdr3_nt: TGTGCCATCAGTAAGACAACTAATGAAAAACTGTTTTTT; cdr3_aa: CAISKTTNEKLFF; v_call: TRBV10-3; d_call: .; j_call: TRBJ1-4; clone_size: .
cdr3_nt: TGTGCCAGCAGCTACCGCGGGGTCAGTACCGCCAGTCAGCCCCAGCATTTT; cdr3_aa: CASSYRGVSTASQPQHF; v_call: TRBV27; d_call: .; j_call: TRBJ1-5; clone_size: .
cdr3_nt: TGTGCCCGAAAAACGGGGAATGAGCAGTTCTTC; cdr3_aa: CARKTGNEQFF; v_call: TRBV19; d_call: .; j_call: TRBJ2-1; clone_size: few
cdr3_nt: TGTGCCAGCAGGTTTAGCGGGGGGTTCACAGATACGCAGTATTTT; cdr3_aa: CASRFSGGFTDTQYF; v_call: TRBV25-1; d_call: TRBD2; j_call: TRBJ2-3; clone_size: few
cdr3_nt: TGTGCCAGCAGCTTAGCCCACGAGACCCAGTACTTC; cdr3_aa: CASSLAHETQYF; v_call: TRBV7-2; d_call: .; j_call: TRBJ2-5; clone_size: .